This T cell receptor beta chain was sequenced during a study of T-cell reconstitution after alpha-beta-depleted transplantation in children. Study results and limitations: T-cell numbers and diversity one year post-transplant derived largely from freshly generated T cells. In some patients, recipient T cells and intrathymic progenitors surviving conditioning explained high day-60 diversity.

V lost 8 bases to trimming and J lost 6 bases; unmatched junction nucleotides: 2. Germline CDR1 MDHEN, CDR2 SYDVKM. The CDR3 sequence is 13 residues long. A note on this clonotype: Its specificity is not known.

Unique molecular identifiers were used to barcode this TCRbeta library. TCRdb re-derived calls from the PCR reads in MiXCR, one entry per CDR3 protein. The sample has just under 150,000 distinct CDR3 sequences, about 9% seen once; the top ten hold 15% to 20%. J is TRBJ1-4 and V is TRBV28, with 11 bases lining up with TRBD1. The sample consisted of PBMCs, mostly from graft donor cells, taken 180 days after TCRalphabeta/CD19-depleted stem cell transplant. This TCR was sampled from a female patient aged 2 to 10 who had a stem cell transplant for congenital amegakaryocytic thrombocytopenia, so the T cells may come from the graft donor. CDR3 coding DNA: TGTGCCAGCCGGGGACAGGGGGATGAAAAACTGTTTTTT. This gives the protein CASRGQGDEKLFF.